The rows below give T cell receptor beta chains drawn from one sample of a study of monozygotic twins with inflammatory bowel disease. TCRdb reprocessed the 5' RACE reads, with one entry per CDR3 protein and no DNA. This repertoire includes 400,000 to 500,000 distinct CDR3 sequences. The specimen was blood. These receptors originate from a human donor with ulcerative colitis or Crohn's disease, or a healthy co-twin of an affected twin (not recorded which). Both conserved end residues are part of each CDR3. Fields, in order: V gene, J gene, CDR3 protein.

>TRBV7-6|TRBJ2-3
CASRLLAGEIPDTQYF
>TRBV7-9|TRBJ2-7
CASSRTITGGLRYEQYF
>TRBV19|TRBJ2-1
CASSPWGTNYNEQFF
>TRBV20-1|TRBJ1-2
CSAVTGAIVGYTF
>TRBV28|TRBJ2-7
CASSSAGGYEQYF
>TRBV7-9|TRBJ2-7
CASSLEPGASYEQYF
>TRBV3-1|TRBJ2-1
CASSQQGLGGSYNEQFF
>TRBV20-1|TRBJ2-3
CSAWVRDRGSTDTQYF
>TRBV12-3/TRBV12-4|TRBJ2-1
CASSLSGSHNEQFF
>TRBV12-3/TRBV12-4|TRBJ2-7
CASSRGQVSYEQYF
>TRBV27|TRBJ2-6
CASSYQGYGANVLTF
>TRBV9|TRBJ2-1
CASSVEAVYDEQFF
>TRBV20-1|TRBJ2-7
CSARGLLADEQYF
>TRBV10-3|TRBJ2-7
CAIMDRPSDEQYF
>TRBV10-3|TRBJ1-1
CAISAPQGATEAFF
>TRBV7-6|TRBJ2-3
CASSWDTGTVLPTDTQYF
>TRBV30|TRBJ2-2
CAWSTAGELFF
>TRBV2|TRBJ1-1
CASSPRGTNTEAFF
>TRBV6-2/TRBV6-3|TRBJ2-4
CASSYSRGANIQYF
>TRBV19|TRBJ1-5
CASSPTDRGGGQPQHF
>TRBV7-3|TRBJ1-2
CASSPSPGTGAGGYTF
>TRBV7-2|TRBJ1-2
CASTIRGAAPEGYTF
>TRBV20-1|TRBJ2-7
CSASALLTSEQYF
>TRBV5-1|TRBJ2-6
CASSSDFQGSGANVLTF
>TRBV6-2/TRBV6-3|TRBJ2-5
CASSLQTGKTQYF
>TRBV5-1|TRBJ2-1
CASSLRQGVSYNEQFF
>TRBV20-1|TRBJ1-1
CSASLSYRNTEAFF
>TRBV5-1|TRBJ2-7
CASSFGTGGYEQYF
>TRBV20-1|TRBJ2-7
CSAREGLASSYEQYF
>TRBV5-5|TRBJ2-1
CASSVTSAREQFF
>TRBV30|TRBJ2-1
CASDKAGLYNEQFF
>TRBV6-5|TRBJ2-3
CASSYSPAGGVSTDTQYF
>TRBV2|TRBJ1-3
CASSAGLFGNTIYF
>TRBV11-1|TRBJ2-3
CASSYRTGDTDTQYF
>TRBV7-9|TRBJ1-1
CASSFQPGPKNTEAFF
>TRBV11-2|TRBJ2-3
CASSPQRDTDRATDTQYF
>TRBV2|TRBJ2-7
CASSERPYEQYF
>TRBV12-3/TRBV12-4|TRBJ1-5
CASSFSAGREPQHF
>TRBV5-1|TRBJ2-5
CASTAEETQYF
>TRBV29-1|TRBJ1-1
CSALRERNTEAFF
>TRBV19|TRBJ2-7
CASSIQGEFYEQYF
>TRBV11-2|TRBJ2-2
CASSLNVGYTGELFF
>TRBV20-1|TRBJ2-1
CSASGLSLYNEQFF
>TRBV30|TRBJ2-7
CALLGGPSYEQYF
>TRBV12-3/TRBV12-4|TRBJ1-2
CASSYAGGGYTF
>TRBV18|TRBJ2-7
CASSPKSGGHSYEQYF
>TRBV7-9|TRBJ2-1
CASSFERESVAQFF
>TRBV5-1|TRBJ1-1
CASAGLRVGTEAFF
>TRBV7-2|TRBJ2-7
CASSLSGAESTYEQYF